The 3 T cell receptor beta chains below come from one sample, sequenced in a study of T cells in Graves' hyperthyroidism and ophthalmopathy. Amplified TCR beta CDR3 regions came from RNA transcripts. Researchers ran a first-round RT-PCR on the TCR CDR3 using the HTBI primer set. TCRdb reprocessed the multiplex PCR reads with MiXCR, giving one entry per CDR3 protein. The repertoire holds 350,000 or so distinct CDR3 sequences, with roughly 18% as singletons. Material for sequencing was blood. Source of these receptors: a woman aged 50 to 65 with Graves' hyperthyroidism.

This clonotype came up many times. The CDR3 loop is CASSPTSGQSSYNEQFF. Here the CDR3 DNA reads TGCGCCAGCAGCCCGACTAGCGGGCAGAGCTCCTACAATGAGCAGTTCTTC. The rearrangement joins TRBV5-1 to TRBJ2-1; 10 bases agree with TRBD2. After removal of 4 bases from V and 0 bases from J, the junction contained 7 bases not matched to a gene. The CDR3 spans 17 residues. CDR1 is SGHRS and CDR2 is YFSETQ in the germline V gene. Complete variable domain (other parts from reference TRBV5-1 and TRBJ2-1): KAGVTQTPRYLIKTRGQQVTLSCSPISGHRSVSWYQQTPGQGLQFLFEYFSETQRNKGNFPGRFSGRQFSNSRSEMNVSTLELGDSALYLCASSPTSGQSSYNEQFFGPGTRLTVL.

A word on this clonotype: A much larger clone differs by one base, so this may be a read error. The CDR3: CASNQLAGTDTQYF. In DNA form, the CDR3 reads TGTGCCAGCAACCAGCTTGCCGGCACAGATACGCAGTATTTT. J is TRBJ2-3 and V is TRBV3-1; D unclear. Germline V gene sequence: CDR1 LGHDT, CDR2 YNNKEL (reference sequence). The length of the CDR3 is 14 residues. V was trimmed by 7 bases and J by 1 base, leaving 12 bases between them.

This clonotype was counted ten times or more. The chain recombines TRBV11-2 with TRBJ2-1, with D unclear. CDR1 is SGHAT, CDR2 FQNNGV, per germline. V was clipped by 3 bases and J by 6 bases, with 12 bases between them. The CDR3 totals 14 residues. The CDR3 protein is CASSFRVGPNEQFF. The DNA of the CDR3 is TGTGCCAGCAGCTTTCGCGTCGGACCCAATGAGCAGTTCTTC.